These 3 T cell receptor beta chains came from one sample sequenced in a study of T-cell memory formation after mild COVID-19. Each CDR3 protein is one row after TCRdb ran MiXCR on the 5' RACE reads. The table has 450,000 to 650,000 distinct CDR3 sequences, about 20% seen once; the top ten hold approximately 8%. The sequencing input was PBMCs or a T cell subset sorted from them (not recorded which). These receptors originate from an adult woman who had mild COVID-19 (a few samples of this study predate the infection). Cell type and time point are not known.

The sample holds a few counts of this clonotype. The J gene is TRBJ2-7, the V gene TRBV11-2, with 12 bases aligning to TRBD1. CDR1 is SGHAT, CDR2 FQNNGV, per germline. This CDR3 region has 13 residues. V dropped 5 bases and J dropped 6; count of bases not matched to a gene: 2. This CDR3 reads CASSTGQGAEQYF. In DNA form, the CDR3 reads TGTGCCAGCAGCACGGGACAGGGGGCCGAGCAGTACTTC.

This clonotype was seen more than once but under ten times. This chain links TRBV5-1 with TRBJ2-5, with TRBD1 matching over 8 bases. The germline V gene has CDR1 SGHRS and CDR2 YFSETQ. The CDR3 length is 14 residues. V lost 3 bases to trimming and J lost 5 bases; unmatched junction nucleotides: 6. The CDR3 DNA reads TGCGCCAGCAGCTCCTCAGGGGGCGTCGAGACCCAGTACTTC. Its translation: CASSSSGGVETQYF.

The chain couples TRBV12-3 or TRBV12-4 to TRBJ2-1; TRBD2 is a possible D gene (5 bases). This CDR3 region has 17 residues. The V gene lost 3 bases and the J gene lost 12 bases, with 27 bases spanning the gap. The CDR3 nucleotides read TGTGCCAGCAGTTTTACAACTCGGGGTAGCGTGGGCCTAGGGCAGTTCTTC. Translated: CASSFTTRGSVGLGQFF.